These 10 T cell receptor beta chains came from one sample sequenced in a study of blood T cell repertoires in COVID-19. This table comes from immunoSEQ multiplex PCR, and its TCRdb copy is limited to in-frame clones, with some not included. The sample has approximately 130,000 clones; about 80% are singletons. Sequenced: peripheral blood. Receptors originate from a human donor in a cohort sampled during active COVID-19.

This clone was observed a few times. The chain is built from TRBV9 and TRBJ2-5; a possible D gene is TRBD1 (6 bases). This CDR3 region has 14 residues. The germline V gene encodes CDR1 SGDLS and CDR2 YYNGEE. With 3 bases removed from V and 1 base from J, the gap between germline ends came to 10 bases. The CDR3 DNA follows: TGTGCCAGCAGCGCCAGGGGATCCCAAGAGACCCAGTACTTC. Encoded protein: CASSARGSQETQYF. Together with reference TRBV9 and TRBJ2-5, the CDR3 gives the full variable domain: DSGVTQTPKHLITATGQRVTLRCSPRSGDLSVYWYQQSLDQGLQFLIQYYNGEERAKGNILERFSAQQFPDLHSELNLSSLELGDSALYFCASSARGSQETQYFGPGTRLLVL.

The chain recombines TRBV7-3 with TRBJ2-3; maybe TRBD1 (5 bases). There are 16 residues in the CDR3. V lost 0 bases and J lost 6, with 16 bases in between. The germline gives CDR1 SGHTA, CDR2 FQGTGA. CDR3 amino acids: CASSLTGPTGPDTQYF. For the CDR3, the DNA is TGTGCCAGCAGCTTAACGGGGCCGACCGGGCCGGATACGCAGTATTTT. Using reference TRBV7-3 and TRBJ2-3 for the parts outside the CDR3, the full variable domain is GAGVSQTPSNKVTEKGKYVELRCDPISGHTALYWYRQSLGQGPEFLIYFQGTGAADDSGLPNDRFFAVRPEGSVSTLKIQRTERGDSAVYLCASSLTGPTGPDTQYFGPGTRLTVL.

As to this clone: The sample has other DNA sequences that encode this CDR3 too. The chain carries TRBV6-5 and TRBJ2-2; 7 nucleotides match TRBD2. V trimming: 0 bases; J trimming: 12 bases; junction bases outside the gene matches: 4. CDR1 is MNHEY, CDR2 SVGAGI, per germline. The CDR3 runs 13 residues. Written as DNA, the CDR3 is TGTGCCAGCAGTTACTCGTCGGGGGGAAAGCTGTTTTTT. Translation gives CASSYSSGGKLFF.

This clone was detected only a few times. The chain carries TRBV6-4 and TRBJ1-6; 8 bases are a match to TRBD1. The V gene's germline CDR1 is MRHNA and CDR2 SNTAGT. This CDR3 contains 15 residues. After removal of 6 bases from V and 7 bases from J, the junction contained 8 bases not matched to a gene. In DNA form, the CDR3 reads TGTGCCAGCAGGCCGGATGGACAGGGCAATTCACCCCTCCACTTT. Its translation is CASRPDGQGNSPLHF.

The chain is built from TRBV27 and TRBJ2-2, with TRBD2 matching 14 bases. Germline trimming cut 5 bases from V and 5 bases from J; bases unmatched to any gene: 13. CDR1 and CDR2 from the germline V gene are MNHEY and SMNVEV (reference sequence). The CDR3 has 19 amino acids. This chain's CDR3 is CASSQAMGLAGARTGELFF. Written as DNA, the CDR3 is TGTGCCAGCAGTCAGGCCATGGGACTAGCGGGAGCTCGGACCGGGGAGCTGTTTTTT.

J is TRBJ2-3 and V is TRBV9; 10 bases agree with TRBD2. This CDR3 region has 16 residues. Germline V gene data show CDR1 as SGDLS and CDR2 as YYNGEE. The V gene end was trimmed by 4 bases and the J gene end by 0 bases; junction bases not matched to a gene: 5. The CDR3 DNA follows: TGTGCCAGCAGCCTACGACTAGCGGGTAGCACAGATACGCAGTATTTT. Its protein is CASSLRLAGSTDTQYF.

The chain has TRBV29-1 and TRBJ2-1; maybe TRBD1 (5 bases). Trimming took 3 bases from V and 6 from J, leaving 12 bases between them. The germline gives CDR1 SQVTM, CDR2 ANQGSEA. CDR3 length equals 13 residues. CDR3 DNA sequence: TGCAGCGTTGACAGGGTTGGAATCAATGAGCAGTTCTTC. This gives the protein CSVDRVGINEQFF.

This chain connects TRBV19 to TRBJ1-5; tentatively, D is TRBD1 (5 bases). Germline V gene sequence: CDR1 LNHDA, CDR2 SQIVND (reference sequence). CDR3 length equals 15 residues. Trimming stripped 1 base from V and 7 bases from J, with 14 bases between. The CDR3 sequence: CASSIVGDGGQPQHF. In DNA form, the CDR3 reads TGTGCCAGTAGTATAGTGGGGGACGGGGGACAGCCCCAGCATTTT.

V and J are TRBV6-1 and TRBJ1-1; D is unresolved. The ends were cut back, 2 bases at V and 11 bases at J, with 9 bases in the middle. Germline CDR1 reads MNHNS; CDR2 reads SASEGT. The CDR3 covers 11 residues. The CDR3 here is CASSEKTPAFF. In nucleotides, the CDR3 is TGTGCCAGCAGTGAAAAGACTCCCGCTTTCTTT.

The CDR3: CASSEGTGYNEQFF. In DNA, the CDR3 is TGTGCCAGCAGCGAGGGGACAGGGTACAATGAGCAGTTCTTC. The chain combines TRBV9 with TRBJ2-1, with 9 bases lining up with TRBD1. CDR3 length equals 14 residues. Losses at the gene ends were 3 bases for V and 4 bases for J; bases not matched to a gene: 2. The germline CDR1 and CDR2 sequences are SGDLS and YYNGEE.